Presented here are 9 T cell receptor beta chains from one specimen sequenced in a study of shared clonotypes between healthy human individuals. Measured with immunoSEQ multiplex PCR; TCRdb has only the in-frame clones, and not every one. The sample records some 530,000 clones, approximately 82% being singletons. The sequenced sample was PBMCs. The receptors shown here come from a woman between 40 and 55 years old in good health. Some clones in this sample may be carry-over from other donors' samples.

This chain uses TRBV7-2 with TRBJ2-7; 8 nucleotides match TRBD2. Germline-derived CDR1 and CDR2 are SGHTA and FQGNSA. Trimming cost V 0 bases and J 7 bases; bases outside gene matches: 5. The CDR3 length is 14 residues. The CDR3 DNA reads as TGTGCCAGCAGCTTAGCAGGCGGGGGGCTGGAGCAGTACTTC. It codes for CASSLAGGGLEQYF.

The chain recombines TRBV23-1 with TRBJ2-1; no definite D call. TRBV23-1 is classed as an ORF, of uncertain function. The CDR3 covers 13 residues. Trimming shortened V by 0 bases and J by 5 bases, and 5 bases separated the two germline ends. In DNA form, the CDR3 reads TGCGCCAGCAGTCAATCGGTAAACAATGAGCAGTTCTTC. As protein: CASSQSVNNEQFF.

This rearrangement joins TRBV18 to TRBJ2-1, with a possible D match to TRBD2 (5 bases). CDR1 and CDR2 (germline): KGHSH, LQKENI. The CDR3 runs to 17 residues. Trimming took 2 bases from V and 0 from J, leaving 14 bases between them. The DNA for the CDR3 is TGTGCCAGCTCACCAAGGACGTTTACTAGCTCCTACAATGAGCAGTTCTTC. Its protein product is CASSPRTFTSSYNEQFF.

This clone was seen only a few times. CDR3 protein: CASRPSTDTQYF. The CDR3 DNA reads as TGTGCCAGCAGGCCTAGCACAGATACGCAGTATTTT. J is TRBJ2-3 and V is TRBV6-5; D uncertain. V dropped 6 bases and J dropped 0 bases, with 4 bases sitting between them. The CDR3 has 12 residues. Germline loops: CDR1 MNHEY, CDR2 SVGAGI.

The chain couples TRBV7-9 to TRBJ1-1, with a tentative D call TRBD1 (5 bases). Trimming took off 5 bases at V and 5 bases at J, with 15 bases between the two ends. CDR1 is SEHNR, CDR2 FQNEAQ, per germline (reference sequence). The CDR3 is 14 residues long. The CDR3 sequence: CASSTGTPLTEAFF. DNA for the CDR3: TGTGCCAGCAGCACTGGGACCCCTTTGACTGAAGCTTTCTTT.

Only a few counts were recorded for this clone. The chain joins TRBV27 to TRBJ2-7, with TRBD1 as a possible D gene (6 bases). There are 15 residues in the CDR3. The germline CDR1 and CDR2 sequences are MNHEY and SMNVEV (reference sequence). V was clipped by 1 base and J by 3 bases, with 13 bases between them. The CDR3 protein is CASSLFSGADYEQYF. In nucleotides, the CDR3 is TGTGCCAGCAGTTTATTTTCAGGGGCCGACTACGAGCAGTACTTC.

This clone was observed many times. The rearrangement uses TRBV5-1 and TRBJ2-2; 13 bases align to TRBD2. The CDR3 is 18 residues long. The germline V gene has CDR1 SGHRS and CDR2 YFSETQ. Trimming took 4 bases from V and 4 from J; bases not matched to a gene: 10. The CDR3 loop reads CASSLRTSGSPSTGELFF. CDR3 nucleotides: TGCGCCAGCAGCCTTCGGACTAGCGGGAGCCCATCCACCGGGGAGCTGTTTTTT.

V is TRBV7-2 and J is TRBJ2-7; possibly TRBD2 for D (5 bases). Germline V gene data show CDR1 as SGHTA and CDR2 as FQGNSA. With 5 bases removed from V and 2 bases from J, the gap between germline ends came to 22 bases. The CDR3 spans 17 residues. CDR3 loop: CASSKTRNPATTYEQYF. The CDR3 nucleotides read TGTGCCAGCAGCAAAACTAGAAACCCCGCTACGACCTACGAGCAGTACTTC.

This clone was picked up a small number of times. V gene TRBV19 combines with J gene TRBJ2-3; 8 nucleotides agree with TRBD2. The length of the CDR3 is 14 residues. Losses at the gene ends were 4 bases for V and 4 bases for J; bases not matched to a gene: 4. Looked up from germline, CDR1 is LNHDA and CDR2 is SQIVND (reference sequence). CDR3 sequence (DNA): TGTGCCAGTAGTAACCCGGGACTAGCAGATACGCAGTATTTT. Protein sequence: CASSNPGLADTQYF.